The 18 T cell receptor beta chains below come from one sample, sequenced in a study of early T cells in non-severe SARS-CoV-2 infection. TCRdb used MiXCR to reprocess the 5' RACE reads, holding one entry per CDR3 protein. The sample consists of fewer than 40,000 distinct CDR3 sequences, 5% to 6.5% of them appearing once. Source material: whole blood. All receptors derive from an adult who was a healthcare worker with PCR-confirmed SARS-CoV-2 infection or an uninfected control (not recorded which).

A few counts support this clonotype. The chain recombines TRBV6-6 with TRBJ1-5; 8 nucleotides match TRBD1. CDR3 size: 16 residues. V gave up 6 bases and J gave up 0 bases; unmatched junction bases: 7. Germline V gene lookup returns CDR1 MNHNY and CDR2 SVGAGI (reference sequence). The CDR3 is CASRDRAFYSNQPQHF. CDR3 DNA: TGTGCCAGCAGGGACAGGGCCTTTTATAGCAATCAGCCCCAGCATTTT.

This clonotype was seen repeatedly, ten times or more. This rearrangement joins TRBV7-9 to TRBJ2-1; TRBD2 matches at 11 bases. CDR1 and CDR2 from the germline V gene are SEHNR and FQNEAQ (reference sequence). Trimming cost V 4 bases and J 6 bases; bases outside gene matches: 8. The CDR3 covers 16 residues. CDR3 region: CASSSPLAGGSNEQFF. In DNA form, the CDR3 reads TGTGCCAGCAGCTCCCCTCTAGCGGGAGGCTCCAATGAGCAGTTCTTC.

The sample holds a few counts of this clonotype. The gene calls are TRBV4-1 and TRBJ2-1, with 7 bases lining up with TRBD1. Germline V lookup: CDR1 MGHRA, CDR2 YSYEKL. The junction had 6 bases not matched to a gene; V was cut back by 3 bases and J by 4 bases. The CDR3 extends over 15 amino acids. CDR3 in amino acids: CASSQWDRTYNEQFF. The CDR3 nucleotides are TGCGCCAGCAGCCAGTGGGACAGAACATACAATGAGCAGTTCTTC.

This chain connects TRBV12-3 or TRBV12-4 to TRBJ2-1, with 16 bases aligning to TRBD2. Losses at the gene ends were 3 bases for V and 1 base for J; bases not matched to a gene: 9. This CDR3 region has 20 residues. Here the CDR3 reads CASSFTPGLAGGGSYNEQFF. The CDR3 DNA sequence: TGTGCCAGCAGTTTTACACCGGGACTAGCGGGAGGGGGGTCCTACAATGAGCAGTTCTTC.

This clonotype was counted ten times or more. V gene TRBV6-1 combines with J gene TRBJ2-6; 7 bases align to TRBD1. Germline V gene data show CDR1 as MNHNS and CDR2 as SASEGT. Trimming at V came to 7 bases and at J to 0 bases, leaving 6 bases not matched to a gene. This CDR3 comprises 16 residues. The CDR3: CASNLDRFSGANVLTF. Here the CDR3 DNA reads TGTGCCAGCAATCTGGACAGGTTCTCTGGGGCCAACGTCCTGACTTTC.

This clonotype was seen a handful of times. The rearrangement joins TRBV29-1 to TRBJ2-3; D uncertain. V was trimmed by 0 bases and J by 9 bases, leaving 13 bases between them. CDR3 size: 13 residues. Germline V gene lookup returns CDR1 SQVTM and CDR2 ANQGSEA. The CDR3 DNA follows: TGCAGCGTTGAAGATTACCGGGTATACACGCAGTATTTT. Translation gives CSVEDYRVYTQYF.

The chain joins TRBV12-3 or TRBV12-4 to TRBJ2-3; tentatively, D is TRBD1 (6 bases). The CDR3 covers 15 residues. V was trimmed by 2 bases and J by 6 bases, leaving 15 bases between them. The CDR3 coding sequence is TGTGCCAGCAGTTTAACGGCAGGGGCTTCCGATACGCAGTATTTT. It codes for CASSLTAGASDTQYF.

This clonotype was seen many times. The chain has TRBV18 and TRBJ2-3; no clear D gene. This CDR3 spans 15 amino acids. V lost 4 bases to trimming and J lost 1 base, with 12 bases between them. Germline-derived CDR1 and CDR2 are KGHSH and LQKENI. The CDR3 reads CASSRDPEGTDTQYF. Written as DNA, the CDR3 is TGTGCCAGCTCACGAGATCCAGAGGGCACAGATACGCAGTATTTT.

This clonotype was seen more than once but under ten times. V usage is TRBV4-2 and J usage is TRBJ1-1; D call uncertain. The length of the CDR3 is 16 residues. The V and J ends lost 0 bases and 5 bases respectively, with 16 bases between them. Germline-derived CDR1 and CDR2 are LGHNA and YNFKEQ. DNA of the CDR3: TGTGCCAGCAGCCAAGATCCTTCCCAACTTTCGACTGAAGCTTTCTTT. It encodes CASSQDPSQLSTEAFF.

This clonotype came up many times. This chain joins TRBV2 and TRBJ1-4; possible D gene TRBD1, 5 bases. The germline V gene has CDR1 SNHLY and CDR2 FYNNEI. Trimming cost V 4 bases and J 7 bases, with 13 bases left between them. The CDR3 extends over 14 amino acids. The CDR3 region is CASSGALGAEKLFF. In DNA, the CDR3 is TGTGCCAGCAGTGGCGCCCTTGGGGCTGAAAAACTGTTTTTT. Full variable domain (outside the CDR3, taken from reference TRBV2 and TRBJ1-4): EPEVTQTPSHQVTQMGQEVILRCVPISNHLYFYWYRQILGQKVEFLVSFYNNEISEKSEIFDDQFSVERPDGSNFTLKIRSTKLEDSAMYFCASSGALGAEKLFFGSGTQLSVL.

The table lists this clonotype with many counts. J is TRBJ2-7 and V is TRBV19, with a tentative D call TRBD1 (5 bases). This CDR3 is built from 13 residues. The V and J ends lost 4 bases and 4 bases respectively, with 11 bases between them. Per the germline V gene, CDR1 is LNHDA and CDR2 is SQIVND (reference sequence). CDR3 sequence (DNA): TGTGCCAGTAGTACCGACAGAGATTACGAGCAGTACTTC. The encoded protein is CASSTDRDYEQYF.

This clonotype has a handful of counts. The rearrangement links TRBV5-1 to TRBJ2-6, with 10 bases matching TRBD1. The CDR3 is 15 residues long. Germline CDR1 and CDR2: SGHRS and YFSETQ. The junction had 4 bases not matched to a gene; V was cut back by 7 bases and J by 3 bases. The chain's CDR3 is CASRQGAYGANVLTF. The CDR3 coding sequence is TGCGCCAGCCGACAGGGGGCGTATGGGGCCAACGTCCTGACTTTC.

This clonotype was detected only a few times. The rearrangement links TRBV20-1 to TRBJ2-7, with 10 positions matching TRBD2. The germline CDR1 and CDR2 sequences are DFQATT and SNEGSKA (reference sequence). Germline trimming cut 5 bases from V and 6 bases from J; bases unmatched to any gene: 7. This CDR3 has 13 amino acids. Here the CDR3 DNA reads TGCAGTGCTTCGAGCGGGAGGGCCGCCGAGCAGTACTTC. Translating gives CSASSGRAAEQYF.

This clonotype was counted many times. The chain uses TRBV7-3 and TRBJ2-7, with 8 bases lining up with TRBD2. CDR1 and CDR2 from the germline V gene are SGHTA and FQGTGA. The CDR3 is 15 residues long. With V trimmed by 1 base and J by 0 bases, 2 bases remained unmatched. For the CDR3, the DNA is TGTGCCAGCAGCTTAAGAGCGGGAGACTCCTACGAGCAGTACTTC. It yields the protein CASSLRAGDSYEQYF.

As DNA, the CDR3 is TGTGCCAGCAGCTTAGACGCCGGCTACGAGCAGTACTTC. This codes for CASSLDAGYEQYF. The chain uses TRBV7-2 and TRBJ2-7; no firm D call. Trimming removed 1 base from V and 3 bases from J, with 7 bases in between. Germline V gene lookup returns CDR1 SGHTA and CDR2 FQGNSA. This CDR3 region has 13 residues.

The sample holds a few counts of this clonotype. CDR3 DNA: TGTGCCAGCAGTGAAACGGTCGGGCAGTACTTC. This sequence encodes CASSETVGQYF. V usage is TRBV2 and J usage is TRBJ2-7; D ambiguous. Trimming removed 2 bases at V and 9 bases at J, with 8 bases between. Germline assignment: CDR1 SNHLY and CDR2 FYNNEI. The CDR3 totals 11 residues.

This clonotype was observed at least ten times. This chain joins TRBV3-1 and TRBJ1-5, with D tentatively TRBD1 (5 bases). Trimming shortened V by 4 bases and J by 5 bases, and 15 bases separated the two germline ends. The CDR3 runs to 15 residues. Germline CDR1 LGHDT, CDR2 YNNKEL (reference sequence). The CDR3 DNA sequence: TGTGCCAGCAGCCCGGACAAGGGCGACCATCAGCCCCAGCATTTT. Translated: CASSPDKGDHQPQHF. Based on the CDR3 plus reference TRBV3-1 and TRBJ1-5, the full variable domain is DTAVSQTPKYLVTQMGNDKSIKCEQNLGHDTMYWYKQDSKKFLKIMFSYNNKELIINETVPNRFSPKSPDKAHLNLHINSLELGDSAVYFCASSPDKGDHQPQHFGDGTRLSIL.

This clonotype was recorded many times. The chain links TRBV6-2 or TRBV6-3 to TRBJ2-1; no definite D call. Per germline, CDR1 MNHEY and CDR2 SVGEGT. V was trimmed by 6 bases and J by 2 bases, leaving 8 bases between them. This CDR3 spans 13 amino acids. The DNA of the CDR3 is TGTGCCAGCAGGCAGACCCCCTACAATGAGCAGTTCTTC. As protein: CASRQTPYNEQFF.